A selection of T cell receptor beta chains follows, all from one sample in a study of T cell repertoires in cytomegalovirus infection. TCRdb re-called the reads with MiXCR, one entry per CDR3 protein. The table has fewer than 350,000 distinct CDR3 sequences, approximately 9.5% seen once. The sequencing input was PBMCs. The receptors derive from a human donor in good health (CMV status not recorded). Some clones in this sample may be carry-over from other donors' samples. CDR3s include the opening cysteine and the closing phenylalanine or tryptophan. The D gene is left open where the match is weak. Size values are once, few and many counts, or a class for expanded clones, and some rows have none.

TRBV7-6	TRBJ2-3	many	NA	CASSPSSVGSDTQYF	TGTGCCAGCAGCCCCTCTAGCGTTGGTTCAGATACGCAGTATTTT
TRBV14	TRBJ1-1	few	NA	CASVGPGTEAFF	TGTGCCAGCGTCGGCCCGGGGACTGAAGCTTTCTTT
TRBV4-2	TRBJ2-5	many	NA	CASSHGGKNRGGETQYF	TGTGCCAGCAGCCACGGCGGGAAGAACAGGGGAGGAGAGACCCAGTACTTC
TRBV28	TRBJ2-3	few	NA	CASSLGGLTDTQYF	TGTGCCAGCAGTTTGGGGGGGCTGACAGATACGCAGTATTTT
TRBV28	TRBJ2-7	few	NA	CASRSRAYEQYF	TGTGCCAGCAGGTCCCGGGCCTACGAGCAGTACTTC
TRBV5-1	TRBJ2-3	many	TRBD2	CASSPGLVEDTQYF	TGCGCCAGCAGCCCGGGACTAGTGGAGGATACGCAGTATTTT
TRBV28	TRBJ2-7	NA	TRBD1	CASTNPAGQGAYEQYF	TGTGCCAGCACTAACCCGGCGGGACAGGGGGCTTACGAGCAGTACTTC
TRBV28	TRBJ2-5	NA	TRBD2	CASSFYAGVGETQYF	TGTGCCAGCAGTTTTTACGCGGGAGTGGGGGAGACCCAGTACTTC
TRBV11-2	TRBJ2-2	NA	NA	CASKMGTGELFF	TGTGCCAGCAAGATGGGCACCGGGGAGCTGTTTTTT
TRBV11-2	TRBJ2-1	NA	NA	CASSFLRGVGYNEQLF	TGTGCCAGCAGCTTCCTGCGCGGGGTCGGGTACAATGAGCAGCTCTTC
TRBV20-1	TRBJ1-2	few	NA	CSAPETRSPSGYTF	TGCAGTGCGCCGGAAACCAGGTCCCCGAGTGGCTACACCTTC
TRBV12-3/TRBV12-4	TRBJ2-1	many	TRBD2	CASRGLAGNSYNEQFF	TGTGCCAGCAGAGGACTAGCGGGGAACTCCTACAATGAGCAGTTCTTC
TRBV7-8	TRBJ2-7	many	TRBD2	CASSSGTSGFYEQYF	TGTGCCAGCAGCTCCGGGACTAGCGGATTCTACGAGCAGTACTTC
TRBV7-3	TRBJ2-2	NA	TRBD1	CASSRDSYTGELFF	TGTGCCAGCAGCCGGGACAGCTACACCGGGGAGCTGTTTTTT
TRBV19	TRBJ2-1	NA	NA	CASSSQQGYGEQFF	TGTGCCAGTAGTTCCCAACAGGGTTACGGTGAGCAGTTCTTC
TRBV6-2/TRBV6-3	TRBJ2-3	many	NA	CASSPHPGKRADTQYF	TGTGCCAGCAGCCCACACCCGGGAAAGCGGGCAGATACGCAGTATTTT
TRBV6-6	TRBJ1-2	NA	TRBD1	CASRTGTANYGYTF	TGTGCCAGCAGAACCGGGACAGCTAACTATGGCTACACCTTC
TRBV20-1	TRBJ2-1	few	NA	CSARDHQRANNEQFF	TGCAGTGCTAGAGATCACCAGCGGGCCAACAATGAGCAGTTCTTC
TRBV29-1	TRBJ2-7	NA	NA	CSVAHGPDGYEQYF	TGCAGCGTCGCTCATGGGCCGGACGGTTACGAGCAGTACTTC
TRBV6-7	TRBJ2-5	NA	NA	CASSYYPRTRFIETQYF	TGTGCCAGCAGTTACTACCCCCGGACTCGTTTTATTGAGACCCAGTACTTC
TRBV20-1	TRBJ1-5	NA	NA	CSANNAEGNQPQHF	TGCAGTGCTAATAACGCGGAGGGCAATCAGCCCCAGCATTTT
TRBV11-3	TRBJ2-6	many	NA	CASSSLEGNVLTF	TGTGCCAGCAGCTCCCTCGAAGGCAACGTCCTGACTTTC
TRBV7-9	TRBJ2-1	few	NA	CASSFGPTEQFF	TGTGCCAGCAGCTTTGGGCCGACTGAGCAGTTCTTC
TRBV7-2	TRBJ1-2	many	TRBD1	CASSLGTGDGYTF	TGTGCCAGCAGCTTGGGGACAGGGGATGGCTACACCTTC
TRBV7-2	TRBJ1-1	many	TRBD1	CASSLASGGARAFF	TGTGCCAGCAGCTTGGCCTCAGGGGGCGCGAGAGCTTTCTTT
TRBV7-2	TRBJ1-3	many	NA	CASSLEGNGNTIYF	TGTGCCAGCAGCTTAGAGGGGAATGGAAACACCATATATTTT
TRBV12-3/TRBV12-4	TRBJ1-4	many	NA	CASSPGPFATNEKLFF	TGTGCCAGCAGCCCTGGCCCTTTCGCAACTAATGAAAAACTGTTTTTT
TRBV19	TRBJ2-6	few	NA	CASKPISGANVLTF	TGTGCCAGTAAGCCCATTTCGGGGGCCAACGTCCTGACTTTC
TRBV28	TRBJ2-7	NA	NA	CASNYHRGGEQYF	TGTGCCAGCAACTATCACAGGGGAGGCGAGCAGTACTTC
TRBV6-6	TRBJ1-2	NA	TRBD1	CASSIPDRVENGYTF	TGTGCCAGCAGTATCCCCGACAGGGTTGAGAATGGCTACACCTTC
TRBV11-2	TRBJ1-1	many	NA	CASNLRGGVTEAFF	TGTGCCAGCAACCTCCGGGGGGGCGTCACTGAAGCTTTCTTT
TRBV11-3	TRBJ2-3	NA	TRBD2	CASSLGEWSGSGTDTQYF	TGTGCCAGCAGCTTAGGCGAGTGGAGCGGGAGTGGTACAGATACGCAGTATTTT
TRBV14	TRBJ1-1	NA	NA	CASSQWDTLNTEAFF	TGTGCCAGCAGCCAATGGGACACCTTGAACACTGAAGCTTTCTTT
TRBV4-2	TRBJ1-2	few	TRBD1	CASSVGQGGYGYTF	TGTGCCAGCAGCGTCGGACAGGGAGGATATGGCTACACCTTC
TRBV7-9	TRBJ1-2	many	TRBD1	CASSIGQGGYTF	TGTGCCAGCAGCATCGGACAGGGCGGCTACACCTTC
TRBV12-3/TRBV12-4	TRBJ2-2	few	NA	CASSLNPRANTGELFF	TGTGCCAGCAGTTTAAATCCGCGGGCGAACACCGGGGAGCTGTTTTTT
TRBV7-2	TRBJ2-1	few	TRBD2	CASSPRGLAAAVEQFF	TGTGCCAGCAGCCCCCGAGGACTAGCGGCGGCGGTTGAGCAGTTCTTC
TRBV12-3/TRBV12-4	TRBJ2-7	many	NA	CASSLYWRGGGSSEQYF	TGTGCCAGCAGTCTCTACTGGAGGGGGGGAGGTTCGTCCGAGCAGTACTTC
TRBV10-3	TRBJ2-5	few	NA	CAISDPRVKTQYF	TGTGCCATCAGTGATCCTCGTGTGAAGACCCAGTACTTC
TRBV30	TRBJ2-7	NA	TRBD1	CAWTAPGQGIPYEQYF	TGTGCCTGGACTGCCCCGGGACAGGGAATACCCTACGAGCAGTACTTC
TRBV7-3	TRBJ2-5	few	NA	CASSLSGAALETQYF	TGTGCCAGCAGCTTAAGCGGGGCCGCTTTGGAGACCCAGTACTTC
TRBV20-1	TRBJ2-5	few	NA	CSASREPRTETQYF	TGCAGTGCCTCCAGGGAACCCCGGACCGAGACCCAGTACTTC
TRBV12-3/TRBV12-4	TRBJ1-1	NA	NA	CASSFASRNTEAFF	TGTGCCAGCAGTTTCGCCTCGAGGAACACTGAAGCTTTCTTT
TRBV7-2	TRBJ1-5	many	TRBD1	CASSFGTAGNQPQHF	TGTGCCAGCAGCTTCGGGACAGCGGGCAATCAGCCCCAGCATTTT
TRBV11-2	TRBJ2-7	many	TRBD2	CASSPRYGGDHYEQYF	TGTGCCAGCAGCCCGCGGTACGGGGGGGACCACTACGAGCAGTACTTC
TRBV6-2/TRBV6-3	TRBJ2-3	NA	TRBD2	CASRPLSGGTDTQYF	TGTGCCAGCAGACCTTTGAGCGGGGGTACAGATACGCAGTATTTT
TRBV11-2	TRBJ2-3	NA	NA	CASMAAVSTDTQYF	TGTGCCAGCATGGCGGCAGTTAGCACAGATACGCAGTATTTT
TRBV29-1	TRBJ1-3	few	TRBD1	CSVWDRGVGNTIYF	TGCAGCGTTTGGGACAGGGGTGTCGGAAACACCATATATTTT
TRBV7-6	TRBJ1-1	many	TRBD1	CASSPRQGGSPEAFF	TGTGCCAGCAGCCCCCGACAGGGGGGTTCCCCTGAAGCTTTCTTT
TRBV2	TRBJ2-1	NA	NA	CASSWERGPRGHEQFF	TGTGCCAGCAGTTGGGAGCGTGGGCCCCGCGGTCATGAGCAGTTCTTC
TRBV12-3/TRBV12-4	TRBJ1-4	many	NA	CASSLGEGEKLFF	TGTGCCAGCAGTTTAGGGGAAGGGGAAAAACTGTTTTTT
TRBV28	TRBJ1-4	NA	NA	CASSSHMVNEKLFF	TGTGCCAGCAGTTCTCACATGGTTAATGAAAAACTGTTTTTT
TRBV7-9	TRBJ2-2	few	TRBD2	CASGTILALANTGELFF	TGTGCCAGCGGCACGATACTAGCGCTCGCGAACACCGGGGAGCTGTTTTTT